The clone carrying this TCR beta chain was observed a handful of times. This sample is part of a study of regulatory T cells in long-lasting Graves disease. The V gene's germline CDR1 is MNHNS and CDR2 SASEGT. The J segment lost 7 bases and the V segment lost 6 bases, leaving 11 bases of the junction unmatched. The CDR3 covers 16 residues. The time point denotes: newly diagnosed GD, antithyroid drugs for less than 3 months. TCR sequences were obtained from RNA taken from PBMCs. Arm-PCR with iRepertoire HTBI primers amplified the CDR3 regions for these TCR beta libraries. In TCRdb, the multiplex PCR reads were re-called with MiXCR into one record per CDR3 protein. The sample includes 680,000 or so distinct CDR3 sequences, roughly 15% seen only once; the top ten take 15% to 20%. These data were likewise used in another study, on T cells in Graves' hyperthyroidism and ophthalmopathy.

Sample: peripheral blood mononuclear cells (PBMCs), taken at new diagnosis, from a patient treated with antithyroid drugs. V usage is TRBV6-1 and J usage is TRBJ1-4; 10 positions match TRBD1. The receptor comes from a woman in her thirties with Graves disease. The CDR3 loop is CASRKGQGFGGEKLFF. The CDR3 DNA follows: TGTGCCAGCAGAAAGGGACAGGGGTTCGGTGGTGAAAAACTGTTTTTT.